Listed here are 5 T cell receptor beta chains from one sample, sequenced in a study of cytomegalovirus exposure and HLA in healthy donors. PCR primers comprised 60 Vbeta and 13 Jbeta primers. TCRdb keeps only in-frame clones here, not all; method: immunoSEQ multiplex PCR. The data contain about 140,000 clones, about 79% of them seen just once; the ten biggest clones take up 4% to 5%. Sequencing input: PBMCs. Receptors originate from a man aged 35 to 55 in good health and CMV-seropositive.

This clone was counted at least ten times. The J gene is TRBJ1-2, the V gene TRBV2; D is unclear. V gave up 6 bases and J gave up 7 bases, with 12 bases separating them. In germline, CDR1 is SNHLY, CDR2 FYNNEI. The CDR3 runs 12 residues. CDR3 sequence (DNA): TGTGCCAGCAGGGGAGTAGGGAGTGGCTACACCTTC. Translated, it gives CASRGVGSGYTF.

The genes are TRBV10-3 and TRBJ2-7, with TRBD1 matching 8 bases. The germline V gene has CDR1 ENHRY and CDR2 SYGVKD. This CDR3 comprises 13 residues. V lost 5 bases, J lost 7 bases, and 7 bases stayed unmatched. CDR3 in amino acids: CAISPTGGREQYF. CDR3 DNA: TGTGCCATCAGTCCTACAGGGGGTAGAGAGCAGTACTTC.

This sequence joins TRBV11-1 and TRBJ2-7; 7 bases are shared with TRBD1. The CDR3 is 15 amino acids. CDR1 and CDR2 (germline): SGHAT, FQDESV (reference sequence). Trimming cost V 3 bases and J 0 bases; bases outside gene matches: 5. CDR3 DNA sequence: TGTGCCAGCAGCTTTCAGGGGGTGAACTCCTACGAGCAGTACTTC. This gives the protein CASSFQGVNSYEQYF.

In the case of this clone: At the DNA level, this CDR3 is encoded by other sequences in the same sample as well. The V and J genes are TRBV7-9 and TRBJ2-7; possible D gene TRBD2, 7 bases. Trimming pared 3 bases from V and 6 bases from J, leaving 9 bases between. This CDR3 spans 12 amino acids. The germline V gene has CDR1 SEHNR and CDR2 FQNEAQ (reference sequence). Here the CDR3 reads CASSFGGLEQYF. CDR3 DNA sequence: TGTGCCAGCAGCTTCGGGGGGCTCGAGCAGTACTTC.

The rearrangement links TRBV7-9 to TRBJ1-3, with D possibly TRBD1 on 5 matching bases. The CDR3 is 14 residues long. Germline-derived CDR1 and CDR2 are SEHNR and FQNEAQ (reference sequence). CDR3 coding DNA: TGTTCCGGTCAGGGAACGAGCTCTGGAAACACCATATATTTT. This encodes CSGQGTSSGNTIYF.